These 19 T cell receptor beta chains share one sample of origin, sequenced in a study of cytomegalovirus exposure and HLA in healthy donors. The PCR was carried out with 60 Vbeta primers and 13 Jbeta primers. The table came from immunoSEQ multiplex PCR; TCRdb's copy has only in-frame clones and leaves some out. This table holds about 55,000 clones, approximately 71% found once. The sample was PBMCs. The source is a man in his forties or fifties in good health and CMV-seropositive.

This sequence joins TRBV19 and TRBJ2-3, with 8 nucleotides matching TRBD2. CDR3 size: 15 residues. V trimming: 2 bases; J trimming: 4 bases; junction bases outside the gene matches: 5. CDR1 and CDR2 from the germline V gene are LNHDA and SQIVND (reference sequence). Here the CDR3 DNA reads TGTGCCAGTAGTATACGGCGGGGGGCCGCAGATACGCAGTATTTT. It specifies CASSIRRGAADTQYF.

The chain employs TRBV27 and TRBJ1-5, with 7 bases that match TRBD1. This CDR3 is built from 16 residues. The germline V gene encodes CDR1 MNHEY and CDR2 SMNVEV (reference sequence). V lost 3 bases, J lost 2 bases, and 7 bases stayed unmatched. The CDR3 DNA reads as TGTGCCAGCAGTTTCTCAGGGGGTCGTGGCAATCAGCCCCAGCATTTT. Amino acids: CASSFSGGRGNQPQHF.

The V call is TRBV19, the J call TRBJ1-5; the D gene is possibly TRBD1 (5 bases). V gave up 9 bases and J gave up 7 bases, with 19 bases separating them. The CDR3 has 14 amino acids. Looked up from germline, CDR1 is LNHDA and CDR2 is SQIVND (reference sequence). CDR3 protein: CARPAVPGEQPQHF. CDR3 DNA sequence: TGTGCCAGACCCGCTGTCCCGGGGGAACAGCCCCAGCATTTT.

The chain carries TRBV6-5 and TRBJ1-2; D is possibly TRBD1 (5 bases). CDR3 size: 15 residues. CDR1 is MNHEY and CDR2 is SVGAGI in the germline V gene. V was cut by 6 bases and J by 4 bases, with 18 bases left in between. The CDR3 DNA is TGTGCCAGCAGCCGAACGCGACAGCGATCCTATGGCTACACCTTC. Protein: CASSRTRQRSYGYTF.

The J gene is TRBJ1-1, the V gene TRBV14; no clear D. There are 13 residues in the CDR3. Germline assignment: CDR1 SGHDN and CDR2 FVKESK. V lost 4 bases to trimming and J lost 3 bases, with 9 bases between them. CDR3 coding DNA: TGTGCCAGCAGCCCCTACGGTTACACTGAAGCTTTCTTT. Its translation: CASSPYGYTEAFF. The whole variable domain, remainder taken from reference TRBV14 and TRBJ1-1, is EAGVTQFPSHSVIEKGQTVTLRCDPISGHDNLYWYRRVMGKEIKFLLHFVKESKQDESGMPNNRFLAERTGGTYSTLKVQPAELEDSGVYFCASSPYGYTEAFFGQGTRLTVV.

The chain has TRBV7-2 and TRBJ2-3, with 7 bases that match TRBD2. Germline V CDR1 and CDR2: SGHTA, FQGNSA. The CDR3 runs 14 residues. Trimming took 2 bases from V and 2 from J; bases not matched to a gene: 1. The CDR3 reads CASSLLADTDTQYF. The CDR3 nucleotides read TGTGCCAGCAGCTTACTAGCGGACACAGATACGCAGTATTTT.

The V call is TRBV6-5, the J call TRBJ1-3; 7 nucleotides match TRBD1. CDR1 is MNHEY, CDR2 SVGAGI, per germline. The CDR3 runs to 15 residues. The V and J ends lost 2 bases and 3 bases, in that order; junction bases with no gene match: 4. CDR3 DNA sequence: TGTGCCAGCAGTTACAGGGGGCGAGGTGGAAACACCATATATTTT. Translating gives CASSYRGRGGNTIYF.

This clone was counted only a few times. The rearrangement joins TRBV5-1 to TRBJ1-6; D is undetermined. The germline V gene has CDR1 SGHRS and CDR2 YFSETQ. The CDR3 contains 15 residues. Trimming cost V 4 bases and J 8 bases, with 16 bases left between them. The CDR3 bases are TGCGCCAGCAGCCTCTCCCCAGGCGCCTATTCACCCCTCCACTTT. It yields the protein CASSLSPGAYSPLHF.

The chain recombines TRBV4-1 with TRBJ1-1, with 9 bases fitting TRBD1. Germline V gene data show CDR1 as MGHRA and CDR2 as YSYEKL. The CDR3 length is 15 residues. The ends lost 2 bases at V and 6 bases at J; junction bases unmatched: 7. The CDR3 region has the DNA TGCGCCAGCAGCCAATACGGACAGGGGTCCCCTGAAGCTTTCTTT. It is translated as CASSQYGQGSPEAFF.

The rearrangement links TRBV5-1 to TRBJ2-7; TRBD1 is a possible D gene (6 bases). Germline V gene lookup returns CDR1 SGHRS and CDR2 YFSETQ. CDR3 length: 15 amino acids. The V and J ends lost 4 bases and 1 base respectively, with 15 bases between them. CDR3 DNA: TGCGCCAGCAGCGCCCGACAGGAGGTTTCCTACGAGCAGTACTTC. This sequence encodes CASSARQEVSYEQYF.

V usage is TRBV7-2 and J usage is TRBJ2-2, with 8 bases that match TRBD2. The CDR3 has 16 amino acids. The junction had 6 bases not matched to a gene; V was cut back by 5 bases and J by 1 base. From germline, CDR1 is SGHTA and CDR2 FQGNSA. CDR3 nucleotide sequence: TGTGCCAGCAGCACGGGACTAGTGATGAACACCGGGGAGCTGTTTTTT. Its protein product is CASSTGLVMNTGELFF.

The CDR3 here is CASKDRVNTEAFF. The CDR3 nucleotides read TGCGCCAGCAAGGACAGAGTGAACACTGAAGCTTTCTTT. The chain has TRBV4-1 and TRBJ1-1; the D gene is possibly TRBD1 (6 bases). This CDR3 is 13 amino acids long. CDR1 and CDR2 (germline): MGHRA, YSYEKL. V lost 7 bases and J 0 bases, leaving 9 bases between the germline ends.

V gene TRBV4-2 combines with J gene TRBJ2-7; D possibly corresponds to TRBD1 (5 bases). Germline lookup yields CDR1 LGHNA and CDR2 YNFKEQ. The germline V and J ends were trimmed by 0 bases and 0 bases, with 9 bases remaining between them. The CDR3 is 15 residues long. The CDR3 region is CASSQEWGSSYEQYF. The CDR3 DNA sequence: TGTGCCAGCAGCCAAGAATGGGGCAGCTCCTACGAGCAGTACTTC.

This clone showed up just once. J is TRBJ2-3 and V is TRBV15, with a tentative D call TRBD2 (6 bases). Trimming stripped 1 base from V and 2 bases from J, with 13 bases between. This CDR3 is built from 16 residues. The germline CDR1 and CDR2 sequences are LNHNV and YYDKDF (reference sequence). CDR3 sequence reads: CATSRAGGFNTDTQYF. For the CDR3, the DNA is TGTGCCACCAGCAGAGCCGGGGGATTTAACACAGATACGCAGTATTTT.

The chain has TRBV5-1 and TRBJ1-2, with 10 bases identical to TRBD1. Trimming removed 3 bases from V and 8 bases from J; junction bases left unmatched: 7. This CDR3 has 14 amino acids. The V gene's germline CDR1 is SGHRS and CDR2 YFSETQ. The CDR3 sequence: CASSWEDRGRGYTF. In DNA, the CDR3 is TGCGCCAGCAGCTGGGAAGACAGGGGGCGAGGCTACACCTTC.

V is TRBV27 and J is TRBJ2-3; tentatively, D is TRBD1 (5 bases). This CDR3 comprises 16 residues. From germline, CDR1 is MNHEY and CDR2 SMNVEV (reference sequence). Trimming left V 2 bases short and J 3 bases short, with 15 bases between. The CDR3 protein is CASSLQGPGQTDTQYF. As DNA, the CDR3 is TGTGCCAGCAGTTTACAGGGCCCTGGACAAACAGATACGCAGTATTTT.

This clone occurred a few times. This sequence joins TRBV6-6 and TRBJ1-2; D is undetermined. This CDR3 has 11 residues. Germline-derived CDR1 and CDR2 are MNHNY and SVGAGI (reference sequence). Trimming took off 6 bases at V and 7 bases at J, with 9 bases between the two ends. In nucleotides, the CDR3 is TGTGCCAGCAGCCAGAACGCTGGCTACACCTTC. Protein product: CASSQNAGYTF.

This clone has only one observation. The chain links TRBV9 to TRBJ2-5; 8 bases fit TRBD1. Matching the DNA end better, TRBJ2-7 makes the J call doubtful. The CDR3 extends over 13 amino acids. Germline V gives CDR1 SGDLS, CDR2 YYNGEE. CDR3 protein: CASSGQGAYEQYF. For the CDR3, the DNA is TGTGCCAGCTCCGGGCAGGGGGCTTACGAGCAGTACTTC.

The rearrangement joins TRBV7-9 to TRBJ2-4, with TRBD1 identical over 8 bases. The CDR3 length is 17 residues. Germline V gives CDR1 SEHNR, CDR2 FQNEAQ (reference sequence). V shed 3 bases, J shed 0 bases, and the junction held 7 bases outside the gene matches. The CDR3 loop reads CASSFRGQDLAKNIQYF. The CDR3 nucleotides read TGTGCCAGCAGCTTCCGGGGACAGGACCTAGCCAAAAACATTCAGTACTTC. Combining the CDR3 with reference TRBV7-9 and TRBJ2-4 gives the whole variable domain DTGVSQNPRHKITKRGQNVTFRCDPISEHNRLYWYRQTLGQGPEFLTYFQNEAQLEKSRLLSDRFSAERPKGSFSTLEIQRTEQGDSAMYLCASSFRGQDLAKNIQYFGAGTRLSVL.